One and the same sample provided the 29 T cell receptor beta chains below, sequenced in a study of cytomegalovirus exposure and HLA in healthy donors. The PCR contained 60 Vbeta and 13 Jbeta primers. Data came from immunoSEQ multiplex PCR; TCRdb stores just in-frame clones and leaves some out. This table holds around 99,000 clones, around 77% found once. The sequenced sample consisted of PBMCs. These receptors were taken from a man aged 18 to 29 in good health and CMV-seronegative.

This chain links TRBV18 with TRBJ1-4; tentatively, D is TRBD1 (6 bases). This CDR3 has 15 residues. The germline gives CDR1 KGHSH, CDR2 LQKENI. V lost 6 bases, J lost 4 bases, and 15 bases lay in between. The CDR3 nucleotides read TGTGCCAGCTCGTCCGGACAGTCTTTTAATGAAAAACTGTTTTTT. Protein sequence: CASSSGQSFNEKLFF. The whole variable domain, filled in from reference TRBV18 and TRBJ1-4, reads NAGVMQNPRHLVRRRGQEARLRCSPMKGHSHVYWYRQLPEEGLKFMVYLQKENIIDESGMPKERFSAEFPKEGPSILRIQQVVRGDSAAYFCASSSGQSFNEKLFFGSGTQLSVL.

V is TRBV19 and J is TRBJ2-4; 7 nucleotides line up with TRBD1. The CDR3 contains 12 residues. Germline V gives CDR1 LNHDA, CDR2 SQIVND (reference sequence). Trimming took 6 bases from V and 4 from J; bases not matched to a gene: 0. Here the CDR3 DNA reads TGTGCCAGTAGGGGACAGAAAAACATTCAGTACTTC. It codes for CASRGQKNIQYF. Supplemented by reference TRBV19 and TRBJ2-4, the full variable domain reads DGGITQSPKYLFRKEGQNVTLSCEQNLNHDAMYWYRQDPGQGLRLIYYSQIVNDFQKGDIAEGYSVSREKKESFPLTVTSAQKNPTAFYLCASRGQKNIQYFGAGTRLSVL.

In this sample, this clone turned up once. V and J are TRBV23-1 and TRBJ1-6; TRBD1 agrees at 10 bases. TRBV23-1 carries the ORF label, with uncertain function. V shed 7 bases and J 8 bases; nucleotides not matched to a gene: 5. This CDR3 contains 14 residues. In DNA, the CDR3 is TGCGCCAGCAAAAGACAGGGGGCTTATTCACCCCTCCACTTT. It translates to CASKRQGAYSPLHF.

The chain joins TRBV28 to TRBJ2-3; TRBD2 matches 7 bases. Germline V gives CDR1 MDHEN, CDR2 SYDVKM. The CDR3 length is 15 residues. Losses at the gene ends were 2 bases for V and 8 bases for J; bases not matched to a gene: 10. The CDR3 coding sequence is TGTGCCAGCAGTTTACTAGCGGACGGTTCCGGTACGCAGTATTTT. Encoded protein: CASSLLADGSGTQYF.

This rearrangement joins TRBV7-2 to TRBJ2-7; tentative D call: TRBD2 (5 bases). V dropped 2 bases and J dropped 0 bases, with 11 bases sitting between them. This CDR3 comprises 15 residues. Germline assignment: CDR1 SGHTA and CDR2 FQGNSA. The CDR3 protein is CASSLSAASSYEQYF. CDR3 nucleotides: TGTGCCAGCAGCTTATCAGCGGCAAGCTCCTACGAGCAGTACTTC.

The V and J genes are TRBV6-1 and TRBJ2-2, with 9 positions matching TRBD2. Germline V gene sequence: CDR1 MNHNS, CDR2 SASEGT. Losses at the gene ends were 5 bases for V and 5 bases for J; bases not matched to a gene: 6. The CDR3 is 15 residues long. The CDR3 loop is CASSLPGLATGELFF. The CDR3 bases are TGTGCCAGCAGTCTCCCGGGACTAGCAACCGGGGAGCTGTTTTTT.

This clone was picked up one time. The chain carries TRBV19 and TRBJ2-1; 8 bases map to TRBD1. With V trimmed by 6 bases and J by 2 bases, 9 bases remained unmatched. Germline V gene data show CDR1 as LNHDA and CDR2 as SQIVND (reference sequence). The CDR3 runs 16 residues. DNA for the CDR3: TGTGCCAGTAGAAGTCCGCGGACAGGGACCTACAATGAGCAGTTCTTC. Translation gives CASRSPRTGTYNEQFF.

V is TRBV7-6 and J is TRBJ2-1; D might be TRBD1 (6 bases). The CDR3 length is 16 residues. Trimming took off 4 bases at V and 4 bases at J, with 17 bases between the two ends. Germline V gene lookup returns CDR1 SGHVS and CDR2 FNYEAQ. The CDR3 sequence is CASSSSVTGHYNEQFF. The CDR3 DNA is TGTGCCAGCAGCTCCTCGGTTACGGGACATTACAATGAGCAGTTCTTC.

The V gene is TRBV7-8, the J gene TRBJ2-1; 13 nucleotides match TRBD2. Looked up from germline, CDR1 is SGHVS and CDR2 is FQNEAQ. After removal of 5 bases from V and 1 base from J, the junction contained 11 bases not matched to a gene. The CDR3 loop spans 19 amino acids. CDR3 nucleotides: TGTGCCAGCAGCCCACCCACAGGACTAGCGGGGGATTCCTACAATGAGCAGTTCTTC. Amino acids: CASSPPTGLAGDSYNEQFF.

V is TRBV10-3 and J is TRBJ1-4; D not resolved. V shed 8 bases and J shed 8 bases, with 12 bases lying between them. This CDR3 has 12 amino acids. Germline lookup yields CDR1 ENHRY and CDR2 SYGVKD. The CDR3 protein is CAIGLGGEKLFF. The DNA for the CDR3 is TGTGCCATCGGGCTAGGCGGGGAAAAACTGTTTTTT.

The CDR3 sequence is CASSQGQVLSTDTQYF. The CDR3 DNA reads TGCGCCAGCAGCCAAGGACAGGTTCTGAGCACAGATACGCAGTATTTT. V is TRBV4-3 and J is TRBJ2-3, with D maybe TRBD1 (6 bases). Germline V gene lookup returns CDR1 LGHNA and CDR2 YSLEER. The CDR3 contains 16 residues. V dropped 1 base and J dropped 0 bases, with 11 bases sitting between them.

The chain joins TRBV10-3 to TRBJ2-2; D gene ambiguous. The CDR3 runs 13 residues. Looked up from germline, CDR1 is ENHRY and CDR2 is SYGVKD. Trimming took off 6 bases at V and 5 bases at J, with 10 bases between the two ends. The CDR3, as DNA: TGTGCCATCAGGGGTGCGGAGACCGGGGAGCTGTTTTTT. The encoded protein is CAIRGAETGELFF.

The CDR3 reads CASTSGVNEKLFF. CDR3 DNA sequence: TGTGCCAGCACGTCAGGGGTTAATGAAAAACTGTTTTTT. The chain has TRBV6-5 and TRBJ1-4; possible D gene TRBD1, 6 bases. Germline V gene data show CDR1 as MNHEY and CDR2 as SVGAGI. The CDR3 sequence is 13 residues long. The ends were cut back, 7 bases at V and 4 bases at J, with 10 bases in the middle.

The CDR3 DNA follows: TGTGCCAGCAGCCCAAGGACAGGGCCATCCTCCTCTGGGGCCAACGTCCTGACTTTC. It encodes CASSPRTGPSSSGANVLTF. This chain links TRBV7-6 with TRBJ2-6; TRBD1 matches at 8 bases. There are 19 residues in the CDR3. Trimming at V came to 5 bases and at J to 0 bases, leaving 12 bases not matched to a gene. Germline CDR1 is SGHVS and CDR2 is FNYEAQ.

CDR3 nucleotides: TGCGCCAGCAGCCAAGATTTGGGCAGCTACGAGCAGTACTTC. Translation gives CASSQDLGSYEQYF. The V and J genes are TRBV4-3 and TRBJ2-7, with unresolved D. The CDR3 contains 14 residues. V dropped 0 bases and J dropped 3 bases, with 9 bases sitting between them. Germline V gene lookup returns CDR1 LGHNA and CDR2 YSLEER.

J is TRBJ2-7 and V is TRBV4-1; 8 bases are a match to TRBD2. CDR1 is MGHRA, CDR2 YSYEKL, per germline. V shed 0 bases and J 4 bases; nucleotides not matched to a gene: 8. CDR3 length: 16 amino acids. The CDR3 nucleotides are TGCGCCAGCAGCCAAGAACGGGGCGGGGGGTTGTACGAGCAGTACTTC. As protein: CASSQERGGGLYEQYF.

The gene calls are TRBV4-2 and TRBJ1-2; 9 bases agree with TRBD1. V was pared by 3 bases and J by 2 bases, with 7 bases of the junction left unmatched. This CDR3 region has 16 residues. The germline V gene has CDR1 LGHNA and CDR2 YNFKEQ. CDR3 nucleotide sequence: TGTGCCAGCAGCCAGGCTACAGGGGGCGGGAACTATGGCTACACCTTC. Protein: CASSQATGGGNYGYTF.

The chain couples TRBV7-8 to TRBJ2-7, with 10 bases matching TRBD1. There are 14 residues in the CDR3. Looked up from germline, CDR1 is SGHVS and CDR2 is FQNEAQ. V was clipped by 2 bases and J by 3 bases; unmatched bases: 1. The CDR3 protein is CASSLRTGGYEQYF. The CDR3 DNA follows: TGTGCCAGCAGCTTAAGGACAGGGGGCTACGAGCAGTACTTC.

The CDR3 region has the DNA TGTGCCAGCAGCCCTGGTCCAGGTTTAGACCAAGAGACCCAGTACTTC. Its protein is CASSPGPGLDQETQYF. The J gene is TRBJ2-5, the V gene TRBV9; D ambiguous. Trimming removed 4 bases from V and 0 bases from J, with 16 bases in between. CDR1 and CDR2 (germline): SGDLS, YYNGEE. The CDR3 runs to 16 residues.

J is TRBJ1-1 and V is TRBV11-3, with 9 bases aligning to TRBD1. The V segment lost 5 bases and the J segment 3 bases; nucleotides outside the gene matches: 1. The germline V gene has CDR1 SGHNT and CDR2 YENEEA. This CDR3 contains 13 residues. The CDR3 spells CASSRDRDTEAFF. CDR3 in DNA: TGTGCCAGCAGCCGGGACAGGGACACTGAAGCTTTCTTT. The whole variable domain, remainder taken from reference TRBV11-3 and TRBJ1-1, is EAGVVQSPRYKIIEKKQPVAFWCNPISGHNTLYWYLQNLGQGPELLIRYENEEAVDDSQLPKDRFSAERLKGVDSTLKIQPAELGDSAVYLCASSRDRDTEAFFGQGTRLTVV.

The rearrangement uses TRBV28 and TRBJ1-2; no clear D. Per the germline V gene, CDR1 is MDHEN and CDR2 is SYDVKM. The V end lost 6 bases, the J end lost 8 bases, and 13 bases lay between the germline ends. The CDR3 spans 12 residues. The CDR3 DNA reads as TGTGCCAGCAGGGAGTTGCGGATGGGCTACACCTTC. Residues: CASRELRMGYTF.

CDR3 loop: CASSFHSLYGYTF. For the CDR3, the DNA is TGTGCCAGCAGTTTTCACAGCCTCTATGGCTACACCTTC. This sequence joins TRBV27 and TRBJ1-2; D is undetermined. Germline V gene data show CDR1 as MNHEY and CDR2 as SMNVEV (reference sequence). The V gene lost 3 bases and the J gene lost 4 bases, with 9 bases spanning the gap. The CDR3 length is 13 residues.

The chain is built from TRBV2 and TRBJ2-2; 11 bases are shared with TRBD2. This CDR3 contains 15 residues. Germline lookup yields CDR1 SNHLY and CDR2 FYNNEI. Trimming took 6 bases from V and 5 from J; bases not matched to a gene: 5. The CDR3 sequence: CASRTSGGRTGELFF. In nucleotides, the CDR3 is TGTGCCAGCAGAACTAGCGGGGGTCGGACCGGGGAGCTGTTTTTT.

The CDR3 region has the DNA TGTGCCAGCAGCTCCCGAGGACTCATTTTCACAGATACGCAGTATTTT. It is translated as CASSSRGLIFTDTQYF. The chain is built from TRBV7-2 and TRBJ2-3, with D possibly TRBD2 on 5 matching bases. V dropped 4 bases and J dropped 2 bases, with 16 bases sitting between them. Germline V CDR1 and CDR2: SGHTA, FQGNSA. The CDR3 loop spans 16 amino acids. The variable domain in full, with the rest retrieved from reference TRBV7-2 and TRBJ2-3, is GAGVSQSPSNKVTEKGKDVELRCDPISGHTALYWYRQSLGQGLEFLIYFQGNSAPDKSGLPSDRFSAERTGGSVSTLTIQRTQQEDSAVYLCASSSRGLIFTDTQYFGPGTRLTVL.

The CDR3 DNA sequence: TGCGCCAGCAGCCAAGATAATGGGTTTCGGCGGGGGGGGACAGATACGCAGTATTTT. Protein: CASSQDNGFRRGGTDTQYF. V gene TRBV4-1 combines with J gene TRBJ2-3; 9 nucleotides match TRBD2. Trimming removed 0 bases from V and 3 bases from J; junction bases left unmatched: 13. This CDR3 contains 19 residues. In germline, CDR1 is MGHRA, CDR2 YSYEKL.

The chain combines TRBV7-3 with TRBJ1-2; TRBD1 aligns across 7 bases. V lost 4 bases and J lost 6; bases outside the gene matches: 17. Per germline, CDR1 SGHTA and CDR2 FQGTGA. The CDR3 contains 17 residues. CDR3 DNA sequence: TGTGCCAGCAGCTCCCCGCGGTACAGGGGCCTAGGAAATGGCTACACCTTC. It translates to CASSSPRYRGLGNGYTF.

This chain uses TRBV2 with TRBJ1-3; 9 nucleotides line up with TRBD1. CDR1 and CDR2 (germline): SNHLY, FYNNEI. V dropped 5 bases and J dropped 2; count of bases not matched to a gene: 4. The CDR3 spans 15 residues. Here the CDR3 reads CASSKGTGTGNTIYF. CDR3 sequence (DNA): TGTGCCAGCAGTAAGGGGACAGGGACTGGAAACACCATATATTTT.

The rearrangement joins TRBV7-9 to TRBJ1-5, with D maybe TRBD1 (5 bases). The CDR3 extends over 15 amino acids. The ends were cut back, 1 base at V and 2 bases at J, with 9 bases in the middle. Germline V gene lookup returns CDR1 SEHNR and CDR2 FQNEAQ (reference sequence). CDR3 nucleotide sequence: TGTGCCAGCAGCTTAGAGGGGCCGGGCAATCAGCCCCAGCATTTT. Its protein is CASSLEGPGNQPQHF.

V is TRBV6-5 and J is TRBJ1-6; a weak D match, TRBD1 (6 bases). From germline, CDR1 is MNHEY and CDR2 SVGAGI. V was cut by 6 bases and J by 17 bases, with 26 bases left in between. This CDR3 is 15 amino acids long. CDR3 sequence reads: CASSRFGQPLTRIHF. The CDR3, as DNA: TGTGCCAGCAGCCGGTTCGGACAGCCGCTTACCCGCATCCACTTT.